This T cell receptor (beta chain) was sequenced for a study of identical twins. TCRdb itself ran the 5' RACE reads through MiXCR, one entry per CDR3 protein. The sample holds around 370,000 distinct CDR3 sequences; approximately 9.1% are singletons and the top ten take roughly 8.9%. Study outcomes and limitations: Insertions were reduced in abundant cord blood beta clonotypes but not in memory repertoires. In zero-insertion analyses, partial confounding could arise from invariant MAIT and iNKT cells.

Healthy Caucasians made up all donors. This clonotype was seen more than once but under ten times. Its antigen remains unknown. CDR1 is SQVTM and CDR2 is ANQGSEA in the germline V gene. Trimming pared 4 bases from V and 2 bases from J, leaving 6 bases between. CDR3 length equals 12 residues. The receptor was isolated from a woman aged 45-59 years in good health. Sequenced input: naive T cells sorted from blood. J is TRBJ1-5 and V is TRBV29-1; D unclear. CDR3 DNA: TGCAGCGTTGGAAGTGGCAATCAGCCCCAGCATTTT. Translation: CSVGSGNQPQHF.